The entry below gives a single TCR beta chain sequence along with its context. Its antigen is unidentified. This CDR3 spans 14 amino acids. The V gene's germline CDR1 is SGHDT and CDR2 YYEEEE. The germline V and J ends were trimmed by 3 bases and 0 bases, with 10 bases remaining between them. Clones were sequenced by immunoSEQ multiplex PCR, and TCRdb holds only the in-frame ones, with some missing. The sample gives 75,000 to 80,000 clones, around 82% of which show up once; roughly 9.8% is in the top ten. The data were taken from a study of T cells in localized non-small cell lung cancer. Study-wide results and limits: Among the tissues sampled, uninvolved adjacent lung had the highest T cell clonality, above tumor. Greater blood T cell density accompanied longer overall survival. Out of the top 100 tumor clones, a median around 56 were seen in adjacent lung. Sequence data derive from only one tumor region, so heterogeneity remains possible.

Sequences were derived from peripheral blood, sampled before any cancer treatment. This receptor was obtained from a female donor older than 55 with stage I lung adenocarcinoma. The chain couples TRBV5-6 to TRBJ2-7, with a weak D call TRBD1 (5 bases). The CDR3 DNA is TGTGCCAGCAGCTCAGAGACAGACTCCTACGAGCAGTACTTC. Translation gives CASSSETDSYEQYF.